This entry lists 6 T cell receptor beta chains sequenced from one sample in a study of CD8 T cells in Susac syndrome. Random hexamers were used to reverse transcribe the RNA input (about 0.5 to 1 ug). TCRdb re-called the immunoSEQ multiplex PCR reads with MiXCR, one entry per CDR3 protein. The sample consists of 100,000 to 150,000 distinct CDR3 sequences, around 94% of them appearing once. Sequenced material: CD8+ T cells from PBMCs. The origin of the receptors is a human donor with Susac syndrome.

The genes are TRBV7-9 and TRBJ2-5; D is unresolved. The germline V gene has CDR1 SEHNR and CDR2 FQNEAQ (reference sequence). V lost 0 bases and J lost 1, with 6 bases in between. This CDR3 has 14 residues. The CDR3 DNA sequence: TGTGCCAGCAGCTTAGCCAGGAGCCAAGAGACCCAGTACTTC. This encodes CASSLARSQETQYF. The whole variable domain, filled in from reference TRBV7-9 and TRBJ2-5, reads DTGVSQNPRHKITKRGQNVTFRCDPISEHNRLYWYRQTLGQGPEFLTYFQNEAQLEKSRLLSDRFSAERPKGSFSTLEIQRTEQGDSAMYLCASSLARSQETQYFGPGTRLLVL.

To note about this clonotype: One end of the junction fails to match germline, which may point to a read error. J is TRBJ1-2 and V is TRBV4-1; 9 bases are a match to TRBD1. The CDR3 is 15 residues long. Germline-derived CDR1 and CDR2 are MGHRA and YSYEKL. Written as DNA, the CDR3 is TGCGCCAGCAGTCAAGGGGACAGGGCAGGTTTGGGCTACACCTTC. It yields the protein CASSQGDRAGLGYTF.

CDR3 protein: CASSLRGAREKLFF. CDR3 in DNA: TGTGCCAGCAGTTTAAGGGGGGCTCGTGAAAAACTGTTTTTT. The chain carries TRBV12-3 or TRBV12-4 and TRBJ1-4, with D perhaps TRBD1 (6 bases). Deletions cut 2 bases from V and 7 bases from J, with 11 bases between. This CDR3 spans 14 amino acids.

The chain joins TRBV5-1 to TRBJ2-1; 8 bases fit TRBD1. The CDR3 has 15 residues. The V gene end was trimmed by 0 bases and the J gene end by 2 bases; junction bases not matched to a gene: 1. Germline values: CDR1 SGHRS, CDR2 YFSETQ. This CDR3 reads CASSLGTGTYNEQFF. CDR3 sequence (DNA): TGCGCCAGCAGCTTGGGGACAGGGACCTACAATGAGCAGTTCTTC.

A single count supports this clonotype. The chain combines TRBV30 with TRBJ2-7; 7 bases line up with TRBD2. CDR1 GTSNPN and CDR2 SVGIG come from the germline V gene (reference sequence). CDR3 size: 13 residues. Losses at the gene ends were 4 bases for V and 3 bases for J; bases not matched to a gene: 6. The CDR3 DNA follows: TGTGCCTGGAATCGAGCGGGGCTCTACGAGCAGTACTTC. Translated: CAWNRAGLYEQYF. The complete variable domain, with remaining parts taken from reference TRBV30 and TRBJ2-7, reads SQTIHQWPATLVQPVGSPLSLECTVEGTSNPNLYWYRQAAGRGLQLLFYSVGIGQISSEVPQNLSASRPQDRQFILSSKKLLLSDSGFYLCAWNRAGLYEQYFGPGTRLTVT.

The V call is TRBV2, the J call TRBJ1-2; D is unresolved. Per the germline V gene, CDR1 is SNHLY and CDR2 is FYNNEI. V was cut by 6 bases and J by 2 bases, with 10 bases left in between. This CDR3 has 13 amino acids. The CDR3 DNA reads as TGTGCCAGCAGCACGGACGGAAACTATGGCTACACCTTC. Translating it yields CASSTDGNYGYTF. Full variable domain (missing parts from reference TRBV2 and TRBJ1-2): EPEVTQTPSHQVTQMGQEVILRCVPISNHLYFYWYRQILGQKVEFLVSFYNNEISEKSEIFDDQFSVERPDGSNFTLKIRSTKLEDSAMYFCASSTDGNYGYTFGSGTRLTVV.